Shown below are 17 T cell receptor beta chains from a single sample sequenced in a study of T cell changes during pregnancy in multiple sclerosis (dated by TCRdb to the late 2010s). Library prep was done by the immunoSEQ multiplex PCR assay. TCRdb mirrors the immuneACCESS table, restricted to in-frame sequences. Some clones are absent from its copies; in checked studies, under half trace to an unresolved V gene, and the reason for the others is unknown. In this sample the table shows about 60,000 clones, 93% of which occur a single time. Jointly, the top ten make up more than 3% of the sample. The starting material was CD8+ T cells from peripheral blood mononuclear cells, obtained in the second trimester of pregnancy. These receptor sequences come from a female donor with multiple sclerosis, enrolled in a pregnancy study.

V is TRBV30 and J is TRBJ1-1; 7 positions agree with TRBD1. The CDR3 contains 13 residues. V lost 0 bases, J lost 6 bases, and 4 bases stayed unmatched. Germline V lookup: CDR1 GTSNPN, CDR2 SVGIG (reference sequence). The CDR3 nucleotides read TGTGCCTGGAGTGTAGACAGGGACGCTGAAGCTTTCTTT. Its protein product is CAWSVDRDAEAFF.

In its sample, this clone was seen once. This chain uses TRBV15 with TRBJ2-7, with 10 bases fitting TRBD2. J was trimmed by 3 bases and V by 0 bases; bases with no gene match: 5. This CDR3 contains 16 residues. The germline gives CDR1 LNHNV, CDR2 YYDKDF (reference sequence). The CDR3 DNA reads TGTGCCACCAGCAGAGATCTAGCGGGAGTAGACTACGAGCAGTACTTC. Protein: CATSRDLAGVDYEQYF.

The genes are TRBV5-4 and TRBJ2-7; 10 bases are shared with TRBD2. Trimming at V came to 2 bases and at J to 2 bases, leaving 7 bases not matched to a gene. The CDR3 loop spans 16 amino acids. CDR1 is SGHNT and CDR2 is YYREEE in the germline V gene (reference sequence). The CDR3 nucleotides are TGTGCCAGCAGCTTTCCCACTAGCGGGGATCCCTACGAGCAGTACTTC. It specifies CASSFPTSGDPYEQYF.

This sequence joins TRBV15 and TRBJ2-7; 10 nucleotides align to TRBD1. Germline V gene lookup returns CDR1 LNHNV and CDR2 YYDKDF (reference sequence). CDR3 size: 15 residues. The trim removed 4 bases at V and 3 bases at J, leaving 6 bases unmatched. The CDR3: CATSKPGTGVYEQYF. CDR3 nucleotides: TGTGCCACCAGCAAGCCCGGGACAGGGGTCTACGAGCAGTACTTC.

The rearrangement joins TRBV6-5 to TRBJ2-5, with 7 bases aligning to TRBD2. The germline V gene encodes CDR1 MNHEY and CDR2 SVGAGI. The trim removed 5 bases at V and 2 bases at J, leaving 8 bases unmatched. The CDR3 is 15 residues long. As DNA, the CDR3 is TGTGCCAGCAGTCCTAGCGGAGGGCGGCAAGAGACCCAGTACTTC. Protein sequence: CASSPSGGRQETQYF.

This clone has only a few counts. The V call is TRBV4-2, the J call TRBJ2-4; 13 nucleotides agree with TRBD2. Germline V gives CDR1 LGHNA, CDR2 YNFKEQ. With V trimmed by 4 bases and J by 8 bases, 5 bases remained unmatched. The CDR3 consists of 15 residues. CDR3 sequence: CASSPLAGGSDIQYF. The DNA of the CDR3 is TGTGCCAGCAGCCCACTAGCGGGAGGGAGTGACATTCAGTACTTC.

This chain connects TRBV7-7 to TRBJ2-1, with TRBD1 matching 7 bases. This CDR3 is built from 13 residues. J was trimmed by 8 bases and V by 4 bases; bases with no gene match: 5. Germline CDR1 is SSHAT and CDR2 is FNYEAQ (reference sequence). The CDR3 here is CASSSTGSHEQFF. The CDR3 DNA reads TGTGCCAGCAGCTCGACAGGGTCCCATGAGCAGTTCTTC.

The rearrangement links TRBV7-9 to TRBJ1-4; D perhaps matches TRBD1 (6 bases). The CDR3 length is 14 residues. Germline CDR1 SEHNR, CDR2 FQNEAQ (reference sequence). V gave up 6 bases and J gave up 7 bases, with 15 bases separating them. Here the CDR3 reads CASRPGGPGEKLFF. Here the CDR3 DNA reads TGTGCCAGCAGACCCGGGGGGCCCGGTGAAAAACTGTTTTTT.

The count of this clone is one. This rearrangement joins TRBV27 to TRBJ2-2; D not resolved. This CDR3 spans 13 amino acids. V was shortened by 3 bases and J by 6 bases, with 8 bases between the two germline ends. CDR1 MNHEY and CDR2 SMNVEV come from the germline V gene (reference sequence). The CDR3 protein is CASSLSAPGELFF. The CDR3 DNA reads TGTGCCAGCAGTTTGAGTGCCCCCGGGGAGCTGTTTTTT.

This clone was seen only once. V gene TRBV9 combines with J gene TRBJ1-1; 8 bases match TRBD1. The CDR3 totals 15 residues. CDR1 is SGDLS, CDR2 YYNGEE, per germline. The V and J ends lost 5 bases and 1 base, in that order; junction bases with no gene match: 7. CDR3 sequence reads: CASSRVDRANTEAFF. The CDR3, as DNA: TGTGCCAGCAGTCGTGTGGACAGGGCGAACACTGAAGCTTTCTTT. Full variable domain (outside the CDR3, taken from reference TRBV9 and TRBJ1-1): DSGVTQTPKHLITATGQRVTLRCSPRSGDLSVYWYQQSLDQGLQFLIQYYNGEERAKGNILERFSAQQFPDLHSELNLSSLELGDSALYFCASSRVDRANTEAFFGQGTRLTVV.

The CDR3 DNA is TGTGCCAGTAGTACTCGACAGGGGCCCCCCGCTTTCTACGAGCAGTACTTC. Residues: CASSTRQGPPAFYEQYF. The genes are TRBV19 and TRBJ2-7, with TRBD1 matching 8 bases. The CDR3 covers 17 residues. Per germline, CDR1 LNHDA and CDR2 SQIVND (reference sequence). V lost 4 bases, J lost 3 bases, and 14 bases stayed unmatched. Based on the CDR3 plus reference TRBV19 and TRBJ2-7, the full variable domain is DGGITQSPKYLFRKEGQNVTLSCEQNLNHDAMYWYRQDPGQGLRLIYYSQIVNDFQKGDIAEGYSVSREKKESFPLTVTSAQKNPTAFYLCASSTRQGPPAFYEQYFGPGTRLTVT.

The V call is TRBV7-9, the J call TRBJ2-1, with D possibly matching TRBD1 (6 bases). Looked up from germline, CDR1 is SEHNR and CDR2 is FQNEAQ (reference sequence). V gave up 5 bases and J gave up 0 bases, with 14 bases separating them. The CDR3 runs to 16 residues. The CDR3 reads CASSTDRKSSYNEQFF. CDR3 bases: TGTGCCAGCAGCACTGACAGGAAAAGCTCCTACAATGAGCAGTTCTTC.

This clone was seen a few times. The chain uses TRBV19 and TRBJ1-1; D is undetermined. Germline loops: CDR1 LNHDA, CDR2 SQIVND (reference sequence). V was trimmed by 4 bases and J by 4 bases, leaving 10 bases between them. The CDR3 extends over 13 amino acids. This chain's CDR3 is CASSTYAGTEAFF. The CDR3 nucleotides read TGTGCCAGTAGTACCTACGCGGGCACTGAAGCTTTCTTT.

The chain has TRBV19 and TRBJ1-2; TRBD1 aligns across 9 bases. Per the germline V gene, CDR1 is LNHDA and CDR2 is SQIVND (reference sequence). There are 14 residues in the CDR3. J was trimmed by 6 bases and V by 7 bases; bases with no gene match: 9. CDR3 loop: CASTWGTGMDGYTF. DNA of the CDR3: TGTGCCAGTACCTGGGGGACAGGGATGGATGGCTACACCTTC.

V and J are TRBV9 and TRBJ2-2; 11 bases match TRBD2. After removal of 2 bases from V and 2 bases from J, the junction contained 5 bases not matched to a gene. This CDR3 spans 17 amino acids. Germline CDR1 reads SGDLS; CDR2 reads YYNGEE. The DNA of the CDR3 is TGTGCCAGCAGCGTGGAAGGGACTAGCGGTAACACCGGGGAGCTGTTTTTT. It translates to CASSVEGTSGNTGELFF.

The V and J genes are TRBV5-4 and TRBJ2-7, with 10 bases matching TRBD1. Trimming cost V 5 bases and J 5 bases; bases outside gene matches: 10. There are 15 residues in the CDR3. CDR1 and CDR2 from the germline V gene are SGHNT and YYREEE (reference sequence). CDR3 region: CASSSRDRGSDEQYF. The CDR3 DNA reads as TGTGCCAGCAGTTCCCGGGACAGGGGTTCGGACGAGCAGTACTTC.

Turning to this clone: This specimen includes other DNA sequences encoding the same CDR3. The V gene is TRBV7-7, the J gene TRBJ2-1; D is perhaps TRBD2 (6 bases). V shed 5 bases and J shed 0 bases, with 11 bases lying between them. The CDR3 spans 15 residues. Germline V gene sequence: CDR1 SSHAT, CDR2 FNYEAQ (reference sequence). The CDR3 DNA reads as TGTGCCAGCAGCCTCGTCGGGGGCTCCTACAATGAGCAGTTCTTC. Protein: CASSLVGGSYNEQFF. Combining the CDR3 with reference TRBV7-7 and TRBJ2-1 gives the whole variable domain GAGVSQSPRYKVTKRGQDVTLRCDPISSHATLYWYQQALGQGPEFLTYFNYEAQPDKSGLPSDRFSAERPEGSISTLTIQRTEQRDSAMYRCASSLVGGSYNEQFFGPGTRLTVL.